This T cell receptor beta chain was recovered during a study of blood T cell repertoires in COVID-19. In the original workflow: The assay estimated nucleated cells by amplifying reference gene primers. Sequencing used immunoSEQ multiplex PCR; TCRdb keeps in-frame clones, though not all of them. V, J and clone size were drawn from that table, and D and trimming were deduced from the DNA. This table has 150,000 to 200,000 clones, approximately 86% appearing once. Germline CDR1 reads LGHNA; CDR2 reads YSLEER. V dropped 0 bases and J dropped 4 bases, with 19 bases sitting between them. This CDR3 spans 19 amino acids. During active infection, Seattle patients enrolled and were then monitored through disease.

The sample was peripheral blood. The chain is built from TRBV4-3 and TRBJ2-6; possibly TRBD2 for D (6 bases). This receptor was identified in a man aged 55 to 70 with COVID-19, enrolled during active disease. The CDR3 sequence is CASSQEPPTAGSGANVLTF. The CDR3 region has the DNA TGCGCCAGCAGCCAAGAACCACCTACTGCGGGATCCGGGGCCAACGTCCTGACTTTC.